This T cell receptor (beta chain) was recovered during a study of T cell responses to AZD1222 COVID-19 vaccine. Study conclusions and caveats: In the spike-specific TCR repertoire, nearly half reportedly target unmutated variant regions. Mapped onto spike, vaccine-associated CD4 TCRs spanned it and were dominant at 160-218 and 743-854. Vaccination with two AZD1222 doses was followed by a rise in Spike-specific TCR breadth and depth.

Produced via immunoSEQ multiplex PCR; TCRdb's table is partial and in-frame only. This table has more than 100,000 clones, 70% to 90% appearing once. This clone occurred a few times. Antigen: not known. CDR1 SGHRS and CDR2 YFSETQ come from the germline V gene. V was shortened by 0 bases and J by 6 bases, with 15 bases between the two germline ends. This CDR3 comprises 15 residues. This chain uses TRBV5-1 with TRBJ1-2; D might be TRBD1 (5 bases). The specimen was peripheral blood, collected 28 days after the second dose of the MenACWY control vaccine. This receptor was taken from an adult who received the MenACWY meningococcal vaccine as a control. CDR3: CASSLVGQGGDGYTF. The CDR3 DNA is TGCGCCAGCAGCTTGGTGGGGCAGGGTGGAGATGGCTACACCTTC.